The T cell receptor beta chain under discussion was sequenced for a study of Graves' ophthalmopathy and Graves' hyperthyroidism. Using RNA transcripts, the TCR beta CDR3 regions were amplified. An opening RT-PCR round employed HTBI primers and preceded a second-round multiplex PCR. In TCRdb, the multiplex PCR reads were re-called with MiXCR into one record per CDR3 protein. The table records about 200,000 distinct CDR3 sequences, just under 30% of them present only once. This clonotype was observed many times. Germline values: CDR1 MNHEY, CDR2 SMNVEV (reference sequence). The CDR3 contains 13 residues. V shed 6 bases and J 6 bases; nucleotides not matched to a gene: 3.

Material: peripheral blood. The rearrangement uses TRBV27 and TRBJ2-2; 8 bases are shared with TRBD1. The TCR comes from a man between 50 and 59 years old with Graves' ophthalmopathy. CDR3 in DNA: TGTGCCAGCAGGGCACAGGGGGCCGGGGAGCTGTTTTTT. This codes for CASRAQGAGELFF.